The 21 T cell receptor beta chains given below trace back to one sample, sequenced in a study of blood T cells in healthy people across ages. For the second PCR, which ran for 7 to 11 cycles, a sample-barcoded 5' primer and a J-beta primer mix were used. TCRdb processed the 5' RACE reads anew with MiXCR; each CDR3 protein has one entry. The data contain hundreds of thousands of distinct CDR3 sequences, approximately 30% of them seen just once; the ten biggest clones take up roughly 14%. The sequencing sample was made of blood. The receptors derive from a woman older than 75 in good health.

A remark on this clonotype: A single base separates this from a much larger clone, so it may be a read error. The chain combines TRBV4-3 with TRBJ2-7; tentatively, D is TRBD2 (5 bases). This CDR3 has 14 residues. The V and J ends lost 5 bases and 3 bases respectively, with 14 bases between them. The germline gives CDR1 LGHNA, CDR2 YSLEER. The CDR3 region has the DNA TGCGCCAGCAGCGAAGCGGAGAGCAACTACGAGCAGTACTTC. Translation: CASSEAESNYEQYF.

This clonotype occurred many times. V and J are TRBV4-2 and TRBJ2-5; perhaps TRBD1 as D (6 bases). Looked up from germline, CDR1 is LGHNA and CDR2 is YNFKEQ. V was clipped by 1 base and J by 4 bases, with 7 bases between them. The CDR3 totals 13 residues. The CDR3 region has the DNA TGTGCCAGCAGCCAAGGAGGGGGAGAGACCCAGTACTTC. Protein sequence: CASSQGGGETQYF.

To note about this clonotype: Being one base from a much bigger clone, this may be a read error. The chain employs TRBV20-1 and TRBJ2-1; no clear D. Germline V lookup: CDR1 DFQATT, CDR2 SNEGSKA (reference sequence). This CDR3 has 11 residues. CDR3 DNA sequence: TGCAGGGCTAGGTCCAGGAATGAGCAGTTCTTC. Translation gives CRARSRNEQFF.

This clonotype occurred many times. V usage is TRBV6-1 and J usage is TRBJ2-6; D not certain. Trimming removed 10 bases at V and 2 bases at J, with 9 bases between. Germline CDR1 is MNHNS and CDR2 is SASEGT. This CDR3 contains 13 residues. DNA for the CDR3: TGTGCCACCAGGTGGCCTGGGGCCAACGTCCTGACTTTC. Its translation is CATRWPGANVLTF.

There are many counts of this clonotype. CDR3 sequence: CASRRDRTGTQYF. The CDR3 coding sequence is TGTGCCAGCAGGAGAGACCGGACGGGGACCCAGTACTTC. The rearrangement links TRBV12-3 or TRBV12-4 to TRBJ2-5, with D hard to call. Between the trimmed V and J ends, which lost 6 bases and 7 bases, there was a span of 15 bases. CDR3 length equals 13 residues.

This clonotype came up a few times. The chain couples TRBV5-1 to TRBJ1-5, with no clear D. Trimming took 0 bases from V and 7 from J, leaving 14 bases between them. CDR3 length equals 15 residues. Germline V gene data show CDR1 as SGHRS and CDR2 as YFSETQ. The CDR3 nucleotides are TGCGCCAGCAGCTTGGACCCGGGGATGGCGCAGCCCCAGCATTTT. Amino acid sequence: CASSLDPGMAQPQHF.

This clonotype has a handful of counts. Given a much more abundant clone one base away, this may be a read error. This chain connects TRBV20-1 to TRBJ2-6; a possible D gene is TRBD1 (6 bases). The germline V gene encodes CDR1 DFQATT and CDR2 SNEGSKA (reference sequence). The CDR3 is 18 residues long. CDR3 amino acids: CSAPALGQGSSGANVRTF. The CDR3 DNA follows: TGCAGTGCCCCTGCCCTGGGTCAGGGGAGCTCTGGGGCCAACGTCCGGACTTTC.

The chain combines TRBV7-2 with TRBJ2-7; the match to TRBD1 covers 8 bases. The junction had 6 bases not matched to a gene; V was cut back by 5 bases and J by 3 bases. Germline CDR1 and CDR2: SGHTA and FQGNSA. The CDR3 length is 14 residues. CDR3 in amino acids: CASSIRDRIYEQYF. In DNA, the CDR3 is TGTGCCAGCAGCATCCGGGACAGGATCTACGAGCAGTACTTC. The complete variable domain, with remaining parts taken from reference TRBV7-2 and TRBJ2-7, reads GAGVSQSPSNKVTEKGKDVELRCDPISGHTALYWYRQSLGQGLEFLIYFQGNSAPDKSGLPSDRFSAERTGGSVSTLTIQRTQQEDSAVYLCASSIRDRIYEQYFGPGTRLTVT.

The table lists this clonotype with many counts. V is TRBV5-6 and J is TRBJ1-6; possible D gene TRBD1, 5 bases. Trimming took off 4 bases at V and 10 bases at J, with 18 bases between the two ends. This CDR3 spans 15 amino acids. The germline V gene encodes CDR1 SGHDT and CDR2 YYEEEE. CDR3 DNA sequence: TGTGCCAGCAGCGGAGTCGGTGGGGCGAGGTCACCCCTCCACTTT. It translates to CASSGVGGARSPLHF.

In regard to this clonotype: One junction end does not reproduce the germline sequence, and a read error may be involved. The chain couples TRBV5-1 to TRBJ2-1; D call uncertain. The CDR3 covers 14 residues. Germline V gene lookup returns CDR1 SGHRS and CDR2 YFSETQ. The CDR3 DNA sequence: TGCGCCAGCAGCTGGGGTCCGGAGAGCAATGGGCAGTTCTTC. Translated, it gives CASSWGPESNGQFF.

This clonotype was picked up many times. The chain combines TRBV29-1 with TRBJ2-3; D remains ambiguous. The length of the CDR3 is 15 residues. Germline CDR1 and CDR2: SQVTM and ANQGSEA. V was trimmed by 0 bases and J by 1 base, leaving 11 bases between them. The CDR3 is CSVEEGWSGTDTQYF. CDR3 bases: TGCAGCGTTGAAGAGGGGTGGAGTGGCACAGATACGCAGTATTTT.

On this clonotype: Since a much larger clone is just one base distant, this may be a read error. The V call is TRBV4-3, the J call TRBJ2-1; D gene ambiguous. Matching the DNA end better, TRBJ2-7 makes the J call doubtful. The CDR3 is 15 residues long. From germline, CDR1 is LGHNA and CDR2 YSLEER. The CDR3 DNA is TGCGCCAGCAGCCAAGATAGTGATTCCTACAATGAGCAGTACTTC. Translation: CASSQDSDSYNEQYF.

This clonotype was found many times. This chain joins TRBV6-6 and TRBJ1-4, with D perhaps TRBD1 (6 bases). Per germline, CDR1 MNHNY and CDR2 SVGAGI (reference sequence). This CDR3 has 15 amino acids. Trimming took 5 bases from V and 5 from J, leaving 15 bases between them. The CDR3, as DNA: TGTGCCAGCAGTACCTTAAGAGGGACAAATGAAAAACTGTTTTTT. Translated: CASSTLRGTNEKLFF.

Ten or more counts support this clonotype. This chain connects TRBV5-1 to TRBJ1-2; the D gene is possibly TRBD1 (5 bases). Germline assignment: CDR1 SGHRS and CDR2 YFSETQ. The CDR3 runs to 17 residues. Trimming removed 0 bases from V and 4 bases from J, with 19 bases in between. The DNA for the CDR3 is TGCGCCAGCAGCTTGGGGTCCGGGGCCCGGGAGAGCTATGGCTACACCTTC. This sequence encodes CASSLGSGARESYGYTF.

This clonotype showed up just a few times. The V and J genes are TRBV18 and TRBJ1-2; TRBD1 matches at 8 bases. J gave up 0 bases and V 2 bases, and 2 bases lay outside the gene matches. Germline values: CDR1 KGHSH, CDR2 LQKENI. The length of the CDR3 is 15 residues. The DNA for the CDR3 is TGTGCCAGCTCACCAGGGACAGGTTCTAACTATGGCTACACCTTC. Translating it yields CASSPGTGSNYGYTF.

Ten or more counts support this clonotype. The rearrangement joins TRBV6-6 to TRBJ1-2; D remains ambiguous. The CDR3 is 15 residues long. Per the germline V gene, CDR1 is MNHNY and CDR2 is SVGAGI (reference sequence). V lost 0 bases and J 1 base, leaving 9 bases between the germline ends. The DNA of the CDR3 is TGTGCCAGCAGTTACTCCCCGGACCTTAACTATGGCTACACCTTC. This codes for CASSYSPDLNYGYTF.

This clonotype was detected many times. V gene TRBV7-6 combines with J gene TRBJ2-5, with 8 bases fitting TRBD1. Germline V gene sequence: CDR1 SGHVS, CDR2 FNYEAQ. J was trimmed by 5 bases and V by 6 bases; bases with no gene match: 11. This CDR3 is built from 15 residues. The CDR3 region has the DNA TGTGCCAGCAGTTTGCCGCAGGGGGCCGATGAGACCCAGTACTTC. Amino acid sequence: CASSLPQGADETQYF.

This clonotype was seen many times. The chain recombines TRBV20-1 with TRBJ2-7; TRBD1 aligns across 8 bases. The CDR3 is 13 amino acids. The J segment lost 6 bases and the V segment lost 3 bases, leaving 7 bases of the junction unmatched. Germline V gene lookup returns CDR1 DFQATT and CDR2 SNEGSKA (reference sequence). The CDR3 sequence is CSASHSRGPEQYF. In DNA form, the CDR3 reads TGCAGTGCTAGCCACTCCAGGGGGCCCGAGCAGTACTTC.

Here the CDR3 reads CSAYGTSGGADTQYF. The CDR3 coding sequence is TGCAGTGCTTACGGGACTAGCGGGGGCGCAGATACGCAGTATTTT. This sequence joins TRBV20-1 and TRBJ2-3; TRBD2 agrees at 14 bases. The junction had 5 bases not matched to a gene; V was cut back by 5 bases and J by 4 bases. The CDR3 covers 15 residues. Germline assignment: CDR1 DFQATT and CDR2 SNEGSKA (reference sequence).

This clonotype was observed at least ten times. The chain recombines TRBV6-1 with TRBJ1-2, with D perhaps matching TRBD1 (5 bases). The CDR3 loop spans 12 amino acids. Germline V lookup: CDR1 MNHNS, CDR2 SASEGT. The ends were cut back, 4 bases at V and 4 bases at J, with 7 bases in the middle. CDR3 sequence: CASSATGYGYTF. CDR3 DNA sequence: TGTGCCAGCAGTGCCACAGGCTATGGCTACACCTTC.

This clonotype was counted only a few times. V gene TRBV7-9 combines with J gene TRBJ1-1; the D is unclear. Trimming cost V 7 bases and J 1 base, with 4 bases left between them. This CDR3 contains 11 residues. CDR1 is SEHNR, CDR2 FQNEAQ, per germline (reference sequence). For the CDR3, the DNA is TGTGCCAGCAAGAGGAACACTGAAGCTTTCTTT. This encodes CASKRNTEAFF. The full variable domain, completed using reference TRBV7-9 and TRBJ1-1, is DTGVSQNPRHKITKRGQNVTFRCDPISEHNRLYWYRQTLGQGPEFLTYFQNEAQLEKSRLLSDRFSAERPKGSFSTLEIQRTEQGDSAMYLCASKRNTEAFFGQGTRLTVV.